What follows are 21 T cell receptor beta chains derived from one specimen sequenced in a study of blood T cell repertoires in COVID-19. The data were produced by immunoSEQ multiplex PCR, yet TCRdb's version contains in-frame clones alone and is incomplete. Of 80,000 or so clones listed, 86% were seen once; the top ten hold about a sixth. Sequenced material: peripheral blood. The source of these receptors is a human donor in a cohort sampled during active COVID-19.

The chain links TRBV4-3 to TRBJ2-4, with no clear D. V lost 3 bases, J lost 6 bases, and 9 bases lay in between. The CDR3 sequence is 13 residues long. Looked up from germline, CDR1 is LGHNA and CDR2 is YSLEER. The CDR3 DNA reads as TGCGCCAGCAGCCATCGCTTGGCAAACATTCAGTACTTC. It is translated as CASSHRLANIQYF.

This clone was observed a few times. The chain uses TRBV19 and TRBJ2-7; 7 bases agree with TRBD2. This CDR3 spans 16 amino acids. Germline V gene sequence: CDR1 LNHDA, CDR2 SQIVND (reference sequence). With V trimmed by 1 base and J by 4 bases, 10 bases remained unmatched. The CDR3 nucleotides are TGTGCCAGTAGTATAGGGTCGGCGGGAGAAGTTTACGAGCAGTACTTC. Translated, it gives CASSIGSAGEVYEQYF.

The rearrangement links TRBV4-3 to TRBJ1-3, with no clear D. V was trimmed by 0 bases and J by 4 bases, leaving 10 bases between them. The CDR3 length is 15 residues. CDR1 is LGHNA, CDR2 YSLEER, per germline. In nucleotides, the CDR3 is TGCGCCAGCAGCCAAGAGAGGTGGAGCGGAAACACCATATATTTT. It translates to CASSQERWSGNTIYF.

The V and J genes are TRBV30 and TRBJ1-2; D not resolved. The CDR3 is 12 residues long. The V end lost 4 bases, the J end lost 6 bases, and 12 bases lay between the germline ends. Germline-derived CDR1 and CDR2 are GTSNPN and SVGIG (reference sequence). The DNA for the CDR3 is TGTGCCTGGACAACGGGTCGGGATGGCTACACCTTC. This encodes CAWTTGRDGYTF.

J is TRBJ2-3 and V is TRBV7-2, with D perhaps matching TRBD1 (6 bases). Trimming shortened V by 5 bases and J by 0 bases, and 15 bases separated the two germline ends. Germline assignment: CDR1 SGHTA and CDR2 FQGNSA. The CDR3 is 16 amino acids. The CDR3 sequence is CASSMVGHSSTDTQYF. As DNA, the CDR3 is TGTGCCAGCAGCATGGTGGGACATTCTAGCACAGATACGCAGTATTTT.

This sequence joins TRBV5-5 and TRBJ2-1; unclear D gene. The CDR3 is made up of 15 amino acids. V was shortened by 1 base and J by 2 bases, with 10 bases between the two germline ends. Germline CDR1 SGHKS, CDR2 YYEKEE (reference sequence). CDR3 loop: CASSLNSLTYNEQFF. The CDR3 DNA is TGTGCCAGCAGCTTGAACAGCCTCACCTACAATGAGCAGTTCTTC. The whole variable domain, filled in from reference TRBV5-5 and TRBJ2-1, reads DAGVTQSPTHLIKTRGQQVTLRCSPISGHKSVSWYQQVLGQGPQFIFQYYEKEERGRGNFPDRFSARQFPNYSSELNVNALLLGDSALYLCASSLNSLTYNEQFFGPGTRLTVL.

The genes are TRBV5-1 and TRBJ2-5; 11 positions agree with TRBD2. The length of the CDR3 is 16 residues. The germline CDR1 and CDR2 sequences are SGHRS and YFSETQ. The ends lost 3 bases at V and 2 bases at J; junction bases unmatched: 6. In DNA form, the CDR3 reads TGCGCCAGCAGCTCCGGACTAGCGGGTTTACAAGAGACCCAGTACTTC. This translates into CASSSGLAGLQETQYF.

This clone was counted a few times. The chain is built from TRBV10-1 and TRBJ2-3, with D maybe TRBD2 (6 bases). This CDR3 contains 15 residues. The germline V gene encodes CDR1 WNHNN and CDR2 SYGVQD (reference sequence). V lost 2 bases and J lost 10, with 19 bases in between. CDR3 sequence: CASSETTSPRGPQYF. The CDR3 bases are TGCGCCAGCAGTGAGACAACCAGCCCGCGGGGTCCGCAGTATTTT.

This chain links TRBV4-3 with TRBJ2-7; possibly TRBD2 for D (5 bases). Germline-derived CDR1 and CDR2 are LGHNA and YSLEER. This CDR3 spans 16 amino acids. Trimming stripped 1 base from V and 0 bases from J, with 13 bases between. CDR3 sequence (DNA): TGCGCCAGCAGCCAAGGAATAGGCGGGCACTCCTACGAGCAGTACTTC. Protein sequence: CASSQGIGGHSYEQYF.

The chain employs TRBV9 and TRBJ2-1; D possibly corresponds to TRBD2 (6 bases). V gave up 3 bases and J gave up 2 bases, with 12 bases separating them. In germline, CDR1 is SGDLS, CDR2 YYNGEE. The CDR3 sequence is 15 residues long. CDR3 coding DNA: TGTGCCAGCAGCGGGGGACTTCGGACCTACAATGAGCAGTTCTTC. Its protein is CASSGGLRTYNEQFF.

The V gene is TRBV6-6, the J gene TRBJ2-7; 8 bases match TRBD1. Germline values: CDR1 MNHNY, CDR2 SVGAGI (reference sequence). This CDR3 is built from 16 residues. The V segment lost 7 bases and the J segment 2 bases; nucleotides outside the gene matches: 13. The CDR3 DNA reads as TGTGCCAGCACCTCGTCGGGCAGGGGGCAACCCTACGAGCAGTACTTC. Protein sequence: CASTSSGRGQPYEQYF.

V is TRBV11-3 and J is TRBJ2-7, with D hard to call. V lost 0 bases and J 9 bases, leaving 9 bases between the germline ends. The germline V gene encodes CDR1 SGHNT and CDR2 YENEEA. The CDR3 totals 12 residues. This CDR3 reads CASSLDTIGQYF. CDR3 in DNA: TGTGCCAGCAGCTTAGATACAATTGGGCAGTACTTC.

The chain couples TRBV7-9 to TRBJ1-4; TRBD1 might be the D (6 bases). CDR1 is SEHNR, CDR2 FQNEAQ, per germline (reference sequence). V gave up 5 bases and J gave up 8 bases, with 15 bases separating them. The CDR3 runs 14 residues. As DNA, the CDR3 is TGTGCCAGCAGCGACACAGGGTGGGAGGAAAAACTGTTTTTT. Amino acids: CASSDTGWEEKLFF.

This clone was observed a single time. The CDR3 sequence: CAISESAASGDHNEQFF. The CDR3, as DNA: TGTGCCATCAGTGAGTCGGCGGCTAGCGGGGACCACAATGAGCAGTTCTTC. The chain combines TRBV10-3 with TRBJ2-1; 9 nucleotides match TRBD2. The length of the CDR3 is 17 residues. Germline CDR1 reads ENHRY; CDR2 reads SYGVKD. V shed 0 bases and J 5 bases; nucleotides not matched to a gene: 8.

This clone has just one count. V is TRBV5-4 and J is TRBJ2-3; 13 bases are shared with TRBD2. Germline V gene sequence: CDR1 SGHNT, CDR2 YYREEE (reference sequence). The CDR3 consists of 16 residues. The junction had 5 bases not matched to a gene; V was cut back by 3 bases and J by 4 bases. The CDR3 here is CASSSKTSGGADTQYF. The CDR3 nucleotides read TGTGCCAGCAGCTCCAAAACTAGCGGGGGGGCAGATACGCAGTATTTT.

The chain is built from TRBV4-3 and TRBJ1-1, with 7 nucleotides matching TRBD1. Per the germline V gene, CDR1 is LGHNA and CDR2 is YSLEER. The V and J ends lost 0 bases and 4 bases, in that order; junction bases with no gene match: 5. This CDR3 region has 15 residues. The CDR3 bases are TGCGCCAGCAGCCAAGATCCAGCAGGGGGCACTGAAGCTTTCTTT. As protein: CASSQDPAGGTEAFF.

The V call is TRBV3-1 (or the pseudogene TRBV3-2), the J call TRBJ1-2, with D possibly being TRBD1 (6 bases). There are 14 residues in the CDR3. With 1 base removed from V and 14 bases from J, the gap between germline ends came to 20 bases. The V gene's germline CDR1 is LGHDT and CDR2 YNNKEL (reference sequence). CDR3 region: CASSQVSGVGQFTF. The CDR3 DNA sequence: TGTGCCAGCAGCCAAGTGTCAGGGGTTGGGCAGTTTACCTTC.

V and J are TRBV5-1 and TRBJ1-4; a weak D match, TRBD1 (5 bases). From germline, CDR1 is SGHRS and CDR2 YFSETQ. V lost 0 bases to trimming and J lost 8 bases, with 11 bases between them. The CDR3 totals 14 residues. This CDR3 is CASSLDGGFEKLFF. The DNA for the CDR3 is TGCGCCAGCAGCTTGGATGGGGGGTTCGAAAAACTGTTTTTT.

The chain has TRBV5-1 and TRBJ2-3, with a tentative D call TRBD2 (7 bases). V dropped 0 bases and J dropped 2 bases, with 13 bases sitting between them. This CDR3 is 16 amino acids long. The germline CDR1 and CDR2 sequences are SGHRS and YFSETQ. The CDR3 DNA follows: TGCGCCAGCAGCTTGGTCTCGGGGGGCCACACAGATACGCAGTATTTT. Translated, it gives CASSLVSGGHTDTQYF.

As to this clone: The junction shows a germline mismatch at one end, possibly a read error. The chain joins TRBV5-5 to TRBJ1-4, with D hard to call. There are 13 residues in the CDR3. CDR1 is SGHKS, CDR2 YYEKEE, per germline (reference sequence). CDR3 in DNA: TGTGCCAGCAGGTTGGCGTTGGCAGAAAAACTGTTTTTT. It yields the protein CASRLALAEKLFF.

The rearrangement joins TRBV5-1 to TRBJ1-2, with D perhaps matching TRBD1 (5 bases). Trimming took 7 bases from V and 0 from J, leaving 16 bases between them. CDR3 length equals 15 residues. Germline values: CDR1 SGHRS, CDR2 YFSETQ. CDR3 bases: TGCGCCAGCCTAAACATACAGGTAGCTAACTATGGCTACACCTTC. Encoded protein: CASLNIQVANYGYTF.